Included here is one T cell receptor (beta chain) sequence, with context. Its antigen is unidentified. Indicated treatment: 15 to 20 received Ad26.COV2.S at low or high dose, single or two shots; about 5 received placebo; per-sample allocation not given. At day 63 after the first vaccine or placebo injection, samples were drawn. These data originate in a study of Ad26.COV2.S vaccination and SARS-CoV-2 variants. Looking at the study overall: The trial was COV1001 and the donor's arm was Ad26.COV2.S. General study findings and limits: Vaccinees reportedly had broad spike-specific CD8+ and CD4+ T cell responses.

Data came from immunoSEQ multiplex PCR; TCRdb stores just in-frame clones and leaves some out. This sample has about 350,000 clones; 85% to 90% occur once, and the top ten carry around 5%. With 0 bases removed from V and 0 bases from J, the gap between germline ends came to 9 bases. The length of the CDR3 is 15 residues. Germline CDR1 and CDR2: LGHNA and YSLEER. The TCR sequence derives from a person aged 18-60 years who received the Ad26.COV2.S COVID-19 vaccine or a placebo. The sample was peripheral blood, taken in a trial of Ad26.COV2.S vaccine versus placebo. The V gene is TRBV4-3, the J gene TRBJ2-7; D is possibly TRBD1 (5 bases). CDR3 in DNA: TGCGCCAGCAGCCAAGATCTCAGGGTCTCCTACGAGCAGTACTTC. Translating gives CASSQDLRVSYEQYF.